These 3 T cell receptor beta chains were all obtained from the same sample, sequenced in a study of CD8+CD57+ T cells in acquired aplastic anemia. Before being chosen for sequencing, patients had shown CD8+CD57+ cell expansion by flow cytometry. The template for TCR beta VDJ and CDR3 sequence profiling was genomic DNA. Via MiXCR, TCRdb re-called the reads, giving one row per CDR3 protein. The profile shows more than 150,000 distinct CDR3 sequences, roughly 50% of them singletons. The sample taken for sequencing was sorted CD4+, CD8+, or CD8+CD57+ T cells (not recorded which) from PBMCs. These TCRs come from a human donor with aplastic anemia.

This chain joins TRBV7-2 and TRBJ1-1, with D unresolved. The CDR3 runs 13 residues. Germline CDR1 reads SGHTA; CDR2 reads FQGNSA. V lost 3 bases to trimming and J lost 4 bases, with 9 bases between them. The CDR3 nucleotides read TGTGCCAGCAGCTTCAAGGCTGGCACTGAAGCTTTCTTT. This translates into CASSFKAGTEAFF.

The rearrangement links TRBV15 to TRBJ2-7; possible D gene TRBD2, 6 bases. The CDR3 has 14 amino acids. Germline CDR1 LNHNV, CDR2 YYDKDF (reference sequence). V shed 9 bases and J shed 3 bases, with 18 bases lying between them. The CDR3 DNA sequence: TGTGCCACTAGCGCGGTGCGGGGAGGCTACGAGCAGTACTTC. The encoded protein is CATSAVRGGYEQYF.

This chain links TRBV6-4 with TRBJ2-3, with D perhaps being TRBD1 or TRBD2 (5 bases each). V shed 4 bases and J shed 0 bases, with 11 bases lying between them. The CDR3 sequence is 15 residues long. The germline CDR1 and CDR2 sequences are MRHNA and SNTAGT. This chain's CDR3 is CASSGGTSSTDTQYF. The CDR3 nucleotides read TGTGCCAGCAGTGGTGGGACCTCTAGCACAGATACGCAGTATTTT.